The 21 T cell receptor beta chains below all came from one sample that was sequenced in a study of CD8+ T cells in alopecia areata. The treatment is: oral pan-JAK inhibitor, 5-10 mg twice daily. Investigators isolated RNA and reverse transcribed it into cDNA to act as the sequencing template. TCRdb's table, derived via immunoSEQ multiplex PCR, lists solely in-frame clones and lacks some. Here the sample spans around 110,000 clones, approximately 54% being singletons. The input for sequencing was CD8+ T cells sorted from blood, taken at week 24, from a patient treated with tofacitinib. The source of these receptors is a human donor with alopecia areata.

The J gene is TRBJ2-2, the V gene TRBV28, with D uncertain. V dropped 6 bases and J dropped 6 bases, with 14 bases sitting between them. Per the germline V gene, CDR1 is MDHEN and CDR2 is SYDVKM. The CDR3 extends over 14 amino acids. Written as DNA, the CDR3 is TGTGCCAGCAGCCCCGTCAGACCATCCGGGGAGCTGTTTTTT. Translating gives CASSPVRPSGELFF. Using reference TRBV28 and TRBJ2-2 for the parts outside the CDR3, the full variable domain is DVKVTQSSRYLVKRTGEKVFLECVQDMDHENMFWYRQDPGLGLRLIYFSYDVKMKEKGDIPEGYSVSREKKERFSLILESASTNQTSMYLCASSPVRPSGELFFGEGSRLTVL.

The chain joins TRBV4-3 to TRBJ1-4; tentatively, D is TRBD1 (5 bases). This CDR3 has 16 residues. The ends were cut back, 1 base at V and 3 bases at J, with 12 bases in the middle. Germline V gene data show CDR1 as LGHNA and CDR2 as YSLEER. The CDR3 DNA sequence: TGCGCCAGCAGCCAAGTGGGTCCAGGGCCTAATGAAAAACTGTTTTTT. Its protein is CASSQVGPGPNEKLFF.

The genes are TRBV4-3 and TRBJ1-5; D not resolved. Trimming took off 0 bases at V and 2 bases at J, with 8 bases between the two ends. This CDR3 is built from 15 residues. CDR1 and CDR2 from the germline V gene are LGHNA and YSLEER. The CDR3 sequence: CASSQDLEGNQPQHF. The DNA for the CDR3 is TGCGCCAGCAGCCAAGATCTCGAGGGCAATCAGCCCCAGCATTTT.

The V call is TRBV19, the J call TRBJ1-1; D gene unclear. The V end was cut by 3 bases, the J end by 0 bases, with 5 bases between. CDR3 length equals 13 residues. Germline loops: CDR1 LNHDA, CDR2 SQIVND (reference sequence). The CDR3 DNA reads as TGTGCCAGTAGTATTCATTTGAACACTGAAGCTTTCTTT. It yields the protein CASSIHLNTEAFF.

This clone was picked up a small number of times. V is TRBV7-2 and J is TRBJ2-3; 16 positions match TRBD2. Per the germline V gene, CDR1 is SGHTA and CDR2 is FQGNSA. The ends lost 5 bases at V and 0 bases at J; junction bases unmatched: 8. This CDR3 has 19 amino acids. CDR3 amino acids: CASSVPGLAGGPSTDTQYF. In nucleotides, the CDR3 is TGTGCCAGCAGCGTCCCGGGACTAGCGGGGGGGCCTAGCACAGATACGCAGTATTTT.

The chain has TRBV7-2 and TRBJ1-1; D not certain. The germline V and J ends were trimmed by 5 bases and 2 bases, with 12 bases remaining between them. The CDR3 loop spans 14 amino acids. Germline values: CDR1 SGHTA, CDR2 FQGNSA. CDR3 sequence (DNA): TGTGCCAGCAGCCCCCGGGTCGATAACACTGAAGCTTTCTTT. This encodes CASSPRVDNTEAFF.

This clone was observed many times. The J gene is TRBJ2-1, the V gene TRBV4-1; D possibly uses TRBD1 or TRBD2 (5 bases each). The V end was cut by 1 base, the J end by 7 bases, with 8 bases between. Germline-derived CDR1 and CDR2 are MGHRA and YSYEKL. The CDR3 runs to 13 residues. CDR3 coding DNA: TGCGCCAGCAGCCAAGGTTGGGGGAATGAGCAGTTCTTC. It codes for CASSQGWGNEQFF.

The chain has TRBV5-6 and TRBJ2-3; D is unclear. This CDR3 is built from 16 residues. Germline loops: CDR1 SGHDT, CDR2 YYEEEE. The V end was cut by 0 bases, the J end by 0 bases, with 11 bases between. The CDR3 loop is CASSLGAKTSTDTQYF. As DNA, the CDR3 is TGTGCCAGCAGCTTGGGGGCAAAAACTAGCACAGATACGCAGTATTTT.

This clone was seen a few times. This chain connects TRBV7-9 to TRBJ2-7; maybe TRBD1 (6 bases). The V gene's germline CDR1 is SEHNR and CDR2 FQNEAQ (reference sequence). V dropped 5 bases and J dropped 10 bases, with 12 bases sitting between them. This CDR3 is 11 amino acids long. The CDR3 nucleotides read TGTGCCAGCAGCAAAGGACAGCCACAGTACTTC. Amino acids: CASSKGQPQYF.

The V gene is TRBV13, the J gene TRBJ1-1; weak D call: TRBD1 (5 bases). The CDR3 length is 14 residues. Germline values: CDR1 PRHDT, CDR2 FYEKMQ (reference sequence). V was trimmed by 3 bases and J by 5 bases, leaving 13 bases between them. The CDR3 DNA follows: TGTGCCAGCAGCTTTTACTCGGGACTGACTGAAGCTTTCTTT. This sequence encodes CASSFYSGLTEAFF.

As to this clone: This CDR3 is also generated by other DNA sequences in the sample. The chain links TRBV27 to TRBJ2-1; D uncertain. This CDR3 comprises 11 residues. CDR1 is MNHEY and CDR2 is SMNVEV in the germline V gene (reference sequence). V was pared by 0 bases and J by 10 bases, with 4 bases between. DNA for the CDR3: TGTGCCAGCAGTTTATCGAACGAGCAGTTCTTC. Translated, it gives CASSLSNEQFF.

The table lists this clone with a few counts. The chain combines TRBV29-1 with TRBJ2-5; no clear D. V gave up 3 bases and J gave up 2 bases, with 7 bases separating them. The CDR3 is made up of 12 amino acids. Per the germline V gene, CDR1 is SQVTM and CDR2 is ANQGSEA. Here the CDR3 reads CSVETRQETQYF. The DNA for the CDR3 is TGCAGCGTTGAGACGAGGCAAGAGACCCAGTACTTC.

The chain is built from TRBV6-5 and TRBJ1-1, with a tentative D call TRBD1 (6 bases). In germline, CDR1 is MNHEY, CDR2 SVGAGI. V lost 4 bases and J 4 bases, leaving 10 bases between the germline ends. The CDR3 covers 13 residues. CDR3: CASSWDIGTEAFF. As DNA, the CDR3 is TGTGCCAGCAGTTGGGACATAGGCACTGAAGCTTTCTTT.

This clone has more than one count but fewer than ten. Here the CDR3 DNA reads TGTGCCAGCAGCTTGGAAATGGAACGGGTCCTTGAAGGCTACACCTTC. Amino acids: CASSLEMERVLEGYTF. This rearrangement joins TRBV5-6 to TRBJ1-2, with no clear D. Germline CDR1 and CDR2: SGHDT and YYEEEE. V was cut by 0 bases and J by 8 bases, with 20 bases left in between. This CDR3 has 16 residues. The full variable domain, its missing parts supplied by reference TRBV5-6 and TRBJ1-2, is DAGVTQSPTHLIKTRGQQVTLRCSPKSGHDTVSWYQQALGQGPQFIFQYYEEEERQRGNFPDRFSGHQFPNYSSELNVNALLLGDSALYLCASSLEMERVLEGYTFGSGTRLTVV.

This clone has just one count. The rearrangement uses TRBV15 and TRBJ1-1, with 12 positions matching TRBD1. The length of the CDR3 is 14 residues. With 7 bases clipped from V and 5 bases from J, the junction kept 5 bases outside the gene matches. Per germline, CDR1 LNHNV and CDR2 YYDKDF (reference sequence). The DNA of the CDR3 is TGTGCCACCAAAAGGGACAGGGGGCTGACTGAAGCTTTCTTT. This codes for CATKRDRGLTEAFF.

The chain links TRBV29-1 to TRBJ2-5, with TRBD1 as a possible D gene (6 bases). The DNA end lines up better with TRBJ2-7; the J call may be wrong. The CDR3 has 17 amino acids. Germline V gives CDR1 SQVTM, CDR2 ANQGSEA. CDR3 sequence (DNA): TGCAGCGTTGAAAAAGGGTGGACAGAGAATAACTCCTACGAGCAGTACTTC. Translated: CSVEKGWTENNSYEQYF.

CDR3 bases: TGCAGCGTTGAACCGGGACAGGGTAAAGCTGAAGCTTTCTTT. Protein sequence: CSVEPGQGKAEAFF. This chain connects TRBV29-1 to TRBJ1-1; TRBD1 matches at 9 bases. CDR1 and CDR2 (germline): SQVTM, ANQGSEA. The ends lost 2 bases at V and 6 bases at J; junction bases unmatched: 7. CDR3 length: 14 amino acids.

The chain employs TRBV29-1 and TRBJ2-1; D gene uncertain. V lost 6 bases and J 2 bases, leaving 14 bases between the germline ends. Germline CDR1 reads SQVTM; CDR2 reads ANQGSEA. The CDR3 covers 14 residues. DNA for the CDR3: TGCAGCGTCCCACTTTTAACAGCCTACAATGAGCAGTTCTTC. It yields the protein CSVPLLTAYNEQFF.

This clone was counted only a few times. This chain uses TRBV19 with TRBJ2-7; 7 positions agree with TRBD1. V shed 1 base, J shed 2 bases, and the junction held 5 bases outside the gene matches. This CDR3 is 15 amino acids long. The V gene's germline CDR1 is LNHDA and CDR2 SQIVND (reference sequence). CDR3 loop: CASSIGPGQTYEQYF. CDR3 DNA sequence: TGTGCCAGTAGTATAGGGCCGGGACAGACCTACGAGCAGTACTTC. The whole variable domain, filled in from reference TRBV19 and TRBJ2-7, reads DGGITQSPKYLFRKEGQNVTLSCEQNLNHDAMYWYRQDPGQGLRLIYYSQIVNDFQKGDIAEGYSVSREKKESFPLTVTSAQKNPTAFYLCASSIGPGQTYEQYFGPGTRLTVT.

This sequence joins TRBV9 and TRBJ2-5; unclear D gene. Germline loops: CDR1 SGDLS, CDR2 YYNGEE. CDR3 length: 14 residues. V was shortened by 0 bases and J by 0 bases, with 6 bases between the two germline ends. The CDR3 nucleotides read TGTGCCAGCAGCGTAGCCCAGCACCAAGAGACCCAGTACTTC. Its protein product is CASSVAQHQETQYF.

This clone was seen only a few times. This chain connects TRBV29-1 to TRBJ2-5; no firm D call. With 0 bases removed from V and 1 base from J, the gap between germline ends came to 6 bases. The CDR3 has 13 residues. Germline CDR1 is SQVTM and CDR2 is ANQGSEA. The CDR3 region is CSVEDTVQETQYF. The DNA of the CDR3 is TGCAGCGTTGAAGACACGGTCCAAGAGACCCAGTACTTC. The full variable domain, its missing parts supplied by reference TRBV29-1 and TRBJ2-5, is SAVISQKPSRDICQRGTSLTIQCQVDSQVTMMFWYRQQPGQSLTLIATANQGSEATYESGFVIDKFPISRPNLTFSTLTVSNMSPEDSSIYLCSVEDTVQETQYFGPGTRLLVL.